These 11 T cell receptor beta chains came from one sample sequenced in a study of cytomegalovirus exposure and HLA in healthy donors. The PCR was carried out with 60 Vbeta primers and 13 Jbeta primers. Repertoires were generated with immunoSEQ multiplex PCR, while TCRdb's copy carries only in-frame clones and drops some. The sample contains about 150,000 clones, roughly 84% of which appear only once. The specimen was PBMCs. The source of these receptors is a woman aged 18 to 35 in good health and CMV-seronegative.

The CDR3 is CASSPGLAGAGDEQFF. CDR3 sequence (DNA): TGTGCCAGCAGCCCCGGACTAGCGGGGGCAGGGGATGAGCAGTTCTTC. This chain uses TRBV11-3 with TRBJ2-1, with 13 nucleotides matching TRBD2. V gave up 5 bases and J gave up 8 bases; unmatched junction bases: 9. The CDR3 contains 16 residues. Germline V gene lookup returns CDR1 SGHNT and CDR2 YENEEA.

The gene calls are TRBV29-1 and TRBJ2-1; D unresolved. V lost 8 bases to trimming and J lost 0 bases, with 14 bases between them. CDR3 size: 14 residues. The V gene's germline CDR1 is SQVTM and CDR2 ANQGSEA. The CDR3 is CSILTPSSYNEQFF. The CDR3 nucleotides are TGCAGCATTCTAACCCCGAGCTCCTACAATGAGCAGTTCTTC.

The rearrangement uses TRBV18 and TRBJ1-5; TRBD1 is a possible D gene (5 bases). The germline CDR1 and CDR2 sequences are KGHSH and LQKENI. V was trimmed by 6 bases and J by 2 bases, leaving 11 bases between them. The CDR3 covers 14 residues. CDR3 in amino acids: CASSSGSGNQPQHF. DNA for the CDR3: TGTGCCAGCTCGTCAGGGTCGGGCAATCAGCCCCAGCATTTT.

The J gene is TRBJ2-1, the V gene TRBV5-4; D unresolved. The CDR3 has 15 residues. Germline values: CDR1 SGHNT, CDR2 YYREEE (reference sequence). Trimming stripped 3 bases from V and 0 bases from J, with 10 bases between. CDR3 in amino acids: CASSSGTVSYNEQFF. CDR3 coding DNA: TGTGCCAGCAGCTCCGGTACCGTCTCCTACAATGAGCAGTTCTTC.

The rearrangement joins TRBV28 to TRBJ1-3; TRBD1 is a possible D gene (6 bases). This CDR3 spans 14 amino acids. V was trimmed by 2 bases and J by 2 bases, leaving 7 bases between them. Looked up from germline, CDR1 is MDHEN and CDR2 is SYDVKM. Written as DNA, the CDR3 is TGTGCCAGCAGTTTACAGGGGACTGGAAACACCATATATTTT. Translating it yields CASSLQGTGNTIYF.

This chain links TRBV5-4 with TRBJ2-1, with 7 bases aligning to TRBD2. This CDR3 has 14 amino acids. The trim removed 0 bases at V and 9 bases at J, leaving 6 bases unmatched. Germline values: CDR1 SGHNT, CDR2 YYREEE (reference sequence). Here the CDR3 reads CASSLVAGVGEQFF. CDR3 bases: TGTGCCAGCAGCTTGGTTGCGGGGGTCGGTGAGCAGTTCTTC.

The chain's CDR3 is CASSRDRGLSYEQYF. The CDR3 DNA is TGTGCCAGCAGCCGCGACAGGGGGCTCTCCTACGAGCAGTACTTC. The chain combines TRBV9 with TRBJ2-5; 10 positions agree with TRBD1. The end of the DNA fits TRBJ2-7 better, so the J call may be wrong. The CDR3 loop spans 15 amino acids. Germline CDR1 reads SGDLS; CDR2 reads YYNGEE.

The chain has TRBV7-2 and TRBJ2-7; the match to TRBD2 covers 9 bases. V lost 5 bases, J lost 7 bases, and 9 bases stayed unmatched. Germline CDR1 SGHTA, CDR2 FQGNSA. The CDR3 has 14 amino acids. CDR3 DNA: TGTGCCAGCAGCGTGTTTAGCGGGAGTCAAGAGCAGTACTTC. It is translated as CASSVFSGSQEQYF.

This chain connects TRBV4-1 to TRBJ2-5, with 8 positions matching TRBD1. Germline V gene lookup returns CDR1 MGHRA and CDR2 YSYEKL. The CDR3 consists of 15 residues. Trimming at V came to 3 bases and at J to 6 bases, leaving 9 bases not matched to a gene. The CDR3: CASSQVSTGAQTQYF. The CDR3 nucleotides read TGCGCCAGCAGCCAGGTTTCGACAGGGGCCCAGACCCAGTACTTC.

This clone was counted once. V is TRBV15 and J is TRBJ1-5, with D possibly matching TRBD1 (6 bases). This CDR3 has 18 amino acids. Germline CDR1 is LNHNV and CDR2 is YYDKDF (reference sequence). Trimming removed 0 bases at V and 2 bases at J, with 17 bases between. The CDR3 nucleotides are TGTGCCACCAGCAGAGATCTCTTGTCGAAGGGGGGCAATCAGCCCCAGCATTTT. This encodes CATSRDLLSKGGNQPQHF.

CDR3 DNA: TGTGCCAGCAGTTGGGCCAGGGGGCTGGATACGCAGTATTTT. Its translation: CASSWARGLDTQYF. The rearrangement uses TRBV27 and TRBJ2-3, with 8 bases identical to TRBD1. Trimming at V came to 4 bases and at J to 6 bases, leaving 6 bases not matched to a gene. Germline assignment: CDR1 MNHEY and CDR2 SMNVEV (reference sequence). The CDR3 covers 14 residues.